Listed here are 5 T cell receptor beta chains from one sample, sequenced in a study of shared clonotypes between healthy human individuals. Produced via immunoSEQ multiplex PCR; TCRdb's table is partial and in-frame only. The data hold approximately 2.1 million clones, with more than 85% observed a single time. Sequencing was performed on naive CD4+ T cells from PBMCs. The subset: CD45RA+ positively selected. These receptors were collected from a man aged 18 to 29 in good health. Some clones in this sample may be carry-over from other donors' samples.

This clone was observed a single time. The chain combines TRBV6-1 with TRBJ2-7; D perhaps matches TRBD2 (5 bases). This CDR3 is 15 amino acids long. V was cut by 9 bases and J by 0 bases, with 18 bases left in between. CDR1 and CDR2 from the germline V gene are MNHNS and SASEGT. The CDR3 region is CASETSGRSSYEQYF. For the CDR3, the DNA is TGTGCCAGTGAAACAAGCGGAAGAAGCTCCTACGAGCAGTACTTC.

V usage is TRBV28 and J usage is TRBJ1-2; 12 bases are a match to TRBD1. V dropped 10 bases and J dropped 4; count of bases not matched to a gene: 7. Germline V lookup: CDR1 MDHEN, CDR2 SYDVKM. This CDR3 region has 14 residues. The CDR3 region is CAISTGQGAYGYTF. In nucleotides, the CDR3 is TGTGCCATCTCCACGGGACAGGGGGCCTATGGCTACACCTTC.

The CDR3 nucleotides are TGCGCCAGCAGCTTGGGCTGGACAGCGAGGGGGACAAACACCGGGGAGCTGTTTTTT. Amino acid sequence: CASSLGWTARGTNTGELFF. V gene TRBV5-1 combines with J gene TRBJ2-2; TRBD1 is a possible D gene (6 bases). V gave up 0 bases and J gave up 2 bases, with 20 bases separating them. Germline assignment: CDR1 SGHRS and CDR2 YFSETQ. The CDR3 runs 19 residues.

The V call is TRBV18, the J call TRBJ2-7; the match to TRBD1 covers 7 bases. Germline CDR1 and CDR2: KGHSH and LQKENI. J gave up 5 bases and V 0 bases, and 13 bases lay outside the gene matches. CDR3 length: 17 amino acids. The CDR3 DNA follows: TGTGCCAGCTCACCACCGGCGTATGACAGGGTGGTCCACGAGCAGTACTTC. Translated, it gives CASSPPAYDRVVHEQYF.

The genes are TRBV7-2 and TRBJ1-2; D may be TRBD1 (6 bases). Germline lookup yields CDR1 SGHTA and CDR2 FQGNSA. This CDR3 spans 14 amino acids. Trimming took off 2 bases at V and 3 bases at J, with 10 bases between the two ends. The CDR3 DNA follows: TGTGCCAGCAGCTTATTTGAGGGGGACTATGGCTACACCTTC. It is translated as CASSLFEGDYGYTF.